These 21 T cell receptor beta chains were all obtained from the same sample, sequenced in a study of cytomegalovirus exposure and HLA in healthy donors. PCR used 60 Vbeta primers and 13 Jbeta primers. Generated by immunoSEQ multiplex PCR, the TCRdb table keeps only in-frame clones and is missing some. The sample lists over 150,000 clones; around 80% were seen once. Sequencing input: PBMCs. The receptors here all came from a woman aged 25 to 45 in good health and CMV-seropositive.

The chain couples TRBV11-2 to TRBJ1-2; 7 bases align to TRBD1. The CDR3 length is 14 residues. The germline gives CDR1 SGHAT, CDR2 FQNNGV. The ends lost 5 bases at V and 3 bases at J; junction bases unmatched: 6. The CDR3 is CASSPDREYYGYTF. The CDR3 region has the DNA TGTGCCAGCAGCCCTGACAGGGAATACTATGGCTACACCTTC.

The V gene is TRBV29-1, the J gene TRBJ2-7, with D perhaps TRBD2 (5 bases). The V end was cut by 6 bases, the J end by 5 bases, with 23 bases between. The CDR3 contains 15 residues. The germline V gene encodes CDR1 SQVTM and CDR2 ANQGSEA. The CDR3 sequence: CSVLPGFSSNHEQYF. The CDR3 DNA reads TGCAGCGTCCTCCCGGGGTTTTCGTCGAATCACGAGCAGTACTTC.

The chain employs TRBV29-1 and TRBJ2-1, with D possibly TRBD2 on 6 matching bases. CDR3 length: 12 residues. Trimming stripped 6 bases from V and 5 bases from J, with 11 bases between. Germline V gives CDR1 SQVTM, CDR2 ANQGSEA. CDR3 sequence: CSVPGLNNEQFF. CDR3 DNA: TGCAGCGTCCCGGGACTGAACAATGAGCAGTTCTTC.

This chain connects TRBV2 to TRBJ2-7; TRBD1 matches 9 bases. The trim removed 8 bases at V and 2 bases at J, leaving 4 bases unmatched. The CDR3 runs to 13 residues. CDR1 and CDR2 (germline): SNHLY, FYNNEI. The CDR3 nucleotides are TGTGCCAGCGGAAGACAGGGGGCCTACGAGCAGTACTTC. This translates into CASGRQGAYEQYF.

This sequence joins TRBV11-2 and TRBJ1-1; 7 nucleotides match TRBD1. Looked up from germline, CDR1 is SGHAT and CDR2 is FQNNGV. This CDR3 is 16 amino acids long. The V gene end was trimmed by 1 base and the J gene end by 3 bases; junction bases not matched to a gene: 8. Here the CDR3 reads CASSLVGVTGYTEAFF. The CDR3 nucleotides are TGTGCCAGCAGCTTAGTGGGCGTGACAGGGTACACTGAAGCTTTCTTT.

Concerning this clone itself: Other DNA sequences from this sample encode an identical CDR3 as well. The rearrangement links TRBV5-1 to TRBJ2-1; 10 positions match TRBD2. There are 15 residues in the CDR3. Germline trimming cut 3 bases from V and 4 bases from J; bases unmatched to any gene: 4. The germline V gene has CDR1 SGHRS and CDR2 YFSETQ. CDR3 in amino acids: CASSSSGSPYNEQFF. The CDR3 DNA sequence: TGCGCCAGCAGCTCTAGCGGGAGCCCATACAATGAGCAGTTCTTC.

CDR3 region: CASSLYVGTSYEQYF. The DNA for the CDR3 is TGTGCCAGCAGCCTCTACGTTGGGACTAGCTACGAGCAGTACTTC. V gene TRBV7-7 combines with J gene TRBJ2-7, with TRBD2 matching over 8 bases. Trimming removed 5 bases from V and 3 bases from J; junction bases left unmatched: 9. The CDR3 covers 15 residues. The germline CDR1 and CDR2 sequences are SSHAT and FNYEAQ (reference sequence).

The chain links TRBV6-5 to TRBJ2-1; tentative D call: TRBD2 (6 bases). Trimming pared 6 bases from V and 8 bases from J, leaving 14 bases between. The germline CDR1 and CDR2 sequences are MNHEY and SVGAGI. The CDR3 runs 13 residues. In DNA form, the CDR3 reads TGTGCCAGCAGGAGAACGGGAGCCCATGAGCAGTTCTTC. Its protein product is CASRRTGAHEQFF.

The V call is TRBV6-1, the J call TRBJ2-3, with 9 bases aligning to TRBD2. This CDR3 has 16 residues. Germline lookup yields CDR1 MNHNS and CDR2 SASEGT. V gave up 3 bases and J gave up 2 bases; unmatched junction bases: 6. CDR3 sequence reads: CASSDSGLAFTDTQYF. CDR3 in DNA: TGTGCCAGCAGTGATTCGGGACTAGCATTCACAGATACGCAGTATTTT.

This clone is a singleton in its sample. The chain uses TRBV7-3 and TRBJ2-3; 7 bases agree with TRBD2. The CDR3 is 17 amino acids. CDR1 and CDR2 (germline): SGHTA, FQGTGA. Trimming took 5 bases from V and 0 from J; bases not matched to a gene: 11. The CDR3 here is CASSRHASGRSTDTQYF. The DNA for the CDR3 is TGTGCCAGCAGCCGCCATGCTAGCGGACGGAGCACAGATACGCAGTATTTT.

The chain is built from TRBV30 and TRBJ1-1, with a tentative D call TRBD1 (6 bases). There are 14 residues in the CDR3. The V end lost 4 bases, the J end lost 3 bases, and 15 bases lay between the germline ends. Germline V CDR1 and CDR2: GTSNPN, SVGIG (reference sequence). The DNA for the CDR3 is TGTGCCTGGACAAGAAGAGGGGGTGACACTGAAGCTTTCTTT. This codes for CAWTRRGGDTEAFF. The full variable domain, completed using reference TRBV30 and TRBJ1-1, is SQTIHQWPATLVQPVGSPLSLECTVEGTSNPNLYWYRQAAGRGLQLLFYSVGIGQISSEVPQNLSASRPQDRQFILSSKKLLLSDSGFYLCAWTRRGGDTEAFFGQGTRLTVV.

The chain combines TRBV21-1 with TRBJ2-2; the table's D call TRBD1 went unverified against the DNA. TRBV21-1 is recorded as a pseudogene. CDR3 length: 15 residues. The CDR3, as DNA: TGTGCCAGCAGCGCGACAGGGGCGAACACCGGGGAGCTGTTTTTT. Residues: CASSATGANTGELFF.

The CDR3 loop is CASSTTGENTEAFF. Here the CDR3 DNA reads TGTGCCAGCAGCACCACAGGGGAGAACACTGAAGCTTTCTTT. This chain joins TRBV5-6 and TRBJ1-1; 7 positions agree with TRBD1. CDR3 length equals 14 residues. Losses at the gene ends were 4 bases for V and 1 base for J; bases not matched to a gene: 4. The germline CDR1 and CDR2 sequences are SGHDT and YYEEEE.

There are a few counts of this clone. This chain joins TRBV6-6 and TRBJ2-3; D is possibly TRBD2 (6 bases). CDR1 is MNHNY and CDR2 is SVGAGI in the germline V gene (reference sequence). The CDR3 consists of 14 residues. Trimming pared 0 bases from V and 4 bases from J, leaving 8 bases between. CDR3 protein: CASSYSTRPDTQYF. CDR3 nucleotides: TGTGCCAGCAGTTACTCGACTAGACCAGATACGCAGTATTTT.

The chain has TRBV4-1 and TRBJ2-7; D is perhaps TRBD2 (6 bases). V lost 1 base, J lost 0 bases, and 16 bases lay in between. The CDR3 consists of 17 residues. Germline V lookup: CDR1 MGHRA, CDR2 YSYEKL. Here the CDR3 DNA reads TGCGCCAGCAGCCAAGTCCCCAGACTAGGAAACTCCTACGAGCAGTACTTC. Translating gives CASSQVPRLGNSYEQYF.

The CDR3: CASSLSGYEQYF. The DNA for the CDR3 is TGTGCCAGCAGCTTGAGTGGCTACGAGCAGTACTTC. The rearrangement links TRBV7-9 to TRBJ2-7; D remains unclear. Trimming stripped 3 bases from V and 3 bases from J, with 6 bases between. Germline V lookup: CDR1 SEHNR, CDR2 FQNEAQ (reference sequence). The CDR3 has 12 residues.

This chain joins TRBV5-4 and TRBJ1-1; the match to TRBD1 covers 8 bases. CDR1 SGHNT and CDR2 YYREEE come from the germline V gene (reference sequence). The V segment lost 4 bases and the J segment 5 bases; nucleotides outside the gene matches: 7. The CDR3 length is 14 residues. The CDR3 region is CASSQRTGMTEAFF. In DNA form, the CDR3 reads TGTGCCAGCAGCCAGAGGACAGGGATGACTGAAGCTTTCTTT.

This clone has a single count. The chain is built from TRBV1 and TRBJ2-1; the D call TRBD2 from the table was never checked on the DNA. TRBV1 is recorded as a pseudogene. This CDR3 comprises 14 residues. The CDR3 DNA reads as TGCACCAGCAGCCGGAAGCACGGACTTTATGAGCAGTTCTTC. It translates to CTSSRKHGLYEQFF.

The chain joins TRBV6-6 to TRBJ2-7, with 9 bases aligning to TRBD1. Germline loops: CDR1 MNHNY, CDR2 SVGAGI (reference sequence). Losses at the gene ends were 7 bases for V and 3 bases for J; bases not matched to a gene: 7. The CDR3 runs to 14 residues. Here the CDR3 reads CASKRDREFYEQYF. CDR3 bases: TGTGCCAGCAAACGGGACAGGGAGTTCTACGAGCAGTACTTC.

The CDR3 bases are TGCGCCAGCAGCTTAGTACAGGGTACAGATACGCAGTATTTT. Its protein is CASSLVQGTDTQYF. The V and J genes are TRBV5-1 and TRBJ2-3, with D possibly TRBD1 on 6 matching bases. V was pared by 2 bases and J by 3 bases, with 10 bases between. Germline V gene lookup returns CDR1 SGHRS and CDR2 YFSETQ. CDR3 length equals 14 residues.

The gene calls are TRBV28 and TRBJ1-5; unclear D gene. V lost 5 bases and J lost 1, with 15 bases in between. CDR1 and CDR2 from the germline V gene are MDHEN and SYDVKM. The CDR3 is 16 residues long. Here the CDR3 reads CASSRTTGLSNQPQHF. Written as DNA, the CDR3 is TGTGCCAGCAGTCGAACTACGGGGTTGAGCAATCAGCCCCAGCATTTT.